The 15 T cell receptor beta chains in this list originate from one sample, sequenced in a study of cytomegalovirus exposure and HLA in healthy donors. PCR amplification relied on 60 Vbeta primers (plus 13 Jbeta primers). Profiling relied on immunoSEQ multiplex PCR, and the TCRdb table lists in-frame clones only, not all of them. The repertoire holds 200,000 or so clones, roughly 80% seen once, with 6.5% in the top ten. The sample taken for sequencing was PBMCs. The source is a woman aged 50 to 60 in good health and CMV-seropositive.

The chain links TRBV9 to TRBJ2-1; 7 bases align to TRBD1. Trimming cost V 4 bases and J 4 bases; bases outside gene matches: 5. This CDR3 has 14 residues. Germline CDR1 SGDLS, CDR2 YYNGEE. The CDR3 DNA follows: TGTGCCAGCAGCACTGGGACAGCTTACAATGAGCAGTTCTTC. It is translated as CASSTGTAYNEQFF. Combining the CDR3 with reference TRBV9 and TRBJ2-1 gives the whole variable domain DSGVTQTPKHLITATGQRVTLRCSPRSGDLSVYWYQQSLDQGLQFLIQYYNGEERAKGNILERFSAQQFPDLHSELNLSSLELGDSALYFCASSTGTAYNEQFFGPGTRLTVL.

This chain joins TRBV28 and TRBJ1-2; the D gene is possibly TRBD1 (5 bases). The CDR3 sequence is 14 residues long. Germline V gene data show CDR1 as MDHEN and CDR2 as SYDVKM. The V end was cut by 4 bases, the J end by 2 bases, with 11 bases between. This chain's CDR3 is CASSSQGGNYGYTF. The DNA of the CDR3 is TGTGCCAGCAGTTCCCAGGGAGGGAACTATGGCTACACCTTC.

The chain joins TRBV5-1 to TRBJ2-3; TRBD2 aligns across 8 bases. From germline, CDR1 is SGHRS and CDR2 YFSETQ. The CDR3 is 14 residues long. Germline trimming cut 0 bases from V and 6 bases from J; bases unmatched to any gene: 3. The CDR3: CASSLAAGGDTQYF. CDR3 coding DNA: TGCGCCAGCAGCTTGGCTGCGGGAGGCGATACGCAGTATTTT.

This rearrangement joins TRBV7-9 to TRBJ2-7; 7 nucleotides align to TRBD2. Per the germline V gene, CDR1 is SEHNR and CDR2 is FQNEAQ (reference sequence). The CDR3 covers 14 residues. The J segment lost 7 bases and the V segment lost 1 base, leaving 7 bases of the junction unmatched. The CDR3 loop reads CASSLGSDGREQYF. CDR3 DNA: TGTGCCAGCAGCTTAGGTAGTGACGGGAGGGAGCAGTACTTC.

The V and J genes are TRBV2 and TRBJ1-2; 8 nucleotides align to TRBD1. With 5 bases clipped from V and 1 base from J, the junction kept 18 bases outside the gene matches. Germline V lookup: CDR1 SNHLY, CDR2 FYNNEI. The CDR3 length is 19 residues. The chain's CDR3 is CASSRTSDRAGPLNYGYTF. CDR3 sequence (DNA): TGTGCCAGCAGTCGGACTTCGGACAGGGCCGGGCCCCTTAACTATGGCTACACCTTC.

This chain uses TRBV18 with TRBJ2-7; a possible D gene is TRBD1 (6 bases). The CDR3 extends over 14 amino acids. Germline lookup yields CDR1 KGHSH and CDR2 LQKENI. Trimming stripped 3 bases from V and 4 bases from J, with 13 bases between. The CDR3 region has the DNA TGTGCCAGCTCACCCACCCACAGGGAGTACGAGCAGTACTTC. Translated: CASSPTHREYEQYF.

The chain couples TRBV6-1 to TRBJ1-1; 7 nucleotides agree with TRBD1. V was clipped by 8 bases and J by 3 bases; unmatched bases: 6. CDR1 MNHNS and CDR2 SASEGT come from the germline V gene. This CDR3 has 13 residues. CDR3 DNA: TGTGCCAGCGTACAACAGGGGTACACTGAAGCTTTCTTT. It codes for CASVQQGYTEAFF.

The V call is TRBV19, the J call TRBJ2-1; 7 bases are shared with TRBD2. V gave up 3 bases and J gave up 0 bases; unmatched junction bases: 2. This CDR3 region has 15 residues. Germline V gene sequence: CDR1 LNHDA, CDR2 SQIVND (reference sequence). CDR3 DNA sequence: TGTGCCAGTAGTATTCGCGGGGGCTCCTACAATGAGCAGTTCTTC. Protein product: CASSIRGGSYNEQFF.

Only one count was recorded for this clone. This chain links TRBV2 with TRBJ2-5, with 12 bases fitting TRBD1. V was pared by 6 bases and J by 5 bases, with 4 bases of the junction left unmatched. The V gene's germline CDR1 is SNHLY and CDR2 FYNNEI. This CDR3 is 14 amino acids long. CDR3 in amino acids: CASSWDRGHETQYF. Here the CDR3 DNA reads TGTGCCAGCAGCTGGGACAGGGGGCATGAGACCCAGTACTTC. Complete variable domain (other parts from reference TRBV2 and TRBJ2-5): EPEVTQTPSHQVTQMGQEVILRCVPISNHLYFYWYRQILGQKVEFLVSFYNNEISEKSEIFDDQFSVERPDGSNFTLKIRSTKLEDSAMYFCASSWDRGHETQYFGPGTRLLVL.

The chain has TRBV2 and TRBJ2-1, with D tentatively TRBD1 (6 bases). The V gene lost 6 bases and the J gene lost 6 bases, with 15 bases spanning the gap. Germline V gene sequence: CDR1 SNHLY, CDR2 FYNNEI. This CDR3 is built from 14 residues. The CDR3 nucleotides are TGTGCCAGCAGACCCGACAGGAATGGCAATGAGCAGTTCTTC. Translation gives CASRPDRNGNEQFF.

This rearrangement joins TRBV5-1 to TRBJ2-5, with TRBD2 matching over 8 bases. The germline V gene has CDR1 SGHRS and CDR2 YFSETQ. The CDR3 consists of 17 residues. V lost 0 bases and J lost 2; bases outside the gene matches: 9. CDR3 nucleotides: TGCGCCAGCAGCTTGGGACTAGCGAGATTGGGGCAAGAGACCCAGTACTTC. Translated: CASSLGLARLGQETQYF.

CDR3 region: CASSVRGLGNEQFF. CDR3 sequence (DNA): TGTGCCAGCAGCGTCAGGGGGTTGGGGAATGAGCAGTTCTTC. The rearrangement links TRBV14 to TRBJ2-1; 7 bases match TRBD1. The CDR3 runs 14 residues. Trimming took 5 bases from V and 7 from J; bases not matched to a gene: 8. Per the germline V gene, CDR1 is SGHDN and CDR2 is FVKESK.

This sequence joins TRBV7-8 and TRBJ2-1; 8 nucleotides line up with TRBD2. The ends lost 5 bases at V and 4 bases at J; junction bases unmatched: 10. This CDR3 contains 16 residues. The germline CDR1 and CDR2 sequences are SGHVS and FQNEAQ. DNA of the CDR3: TGTGCCAGCAGCGCGCTGAGCGGGAGCGTATACAATGAGCAGTTCTTC. It encodes CASSALSGSVYNEQFF. The whole variable domain, filled in from reference TRBV7-8 and TRBJ2-1, reads GAGVSQSPRYKVAKRGQDVALRCDPISGHVSLFWYQQALGQGPEFLTYFQNEAQLDKSGLPSDRFFAERPEGSVSTLKIQRTQQEDSAVYLCASSALSGSVYNEQFFGPGTRLTVL.

The rearrangement links TRBV5-8 to TRBJ2-7, with no clear D. The CDR3 runs 11 residues. Trimming removed 4 bases from V and 3 bases from J, with 5 bases in between. Germline lookup yields CDR1 SGHTS and CDR2 YDEGEE. CDR3 sequence reads: CASSLIYEQYF. In nucleotides, the CDR3 is TGTGCCAGCAGCCTTATCTACGAGCAGTACTTC.

The chain recombines TRBV10-3 with TRBJ1-2; 7 bases align to TRBD1. V lost 7 bases and J lost 3; bases outside the gene matches: 5. The CDR3 spans 13 residues. CDR1 and CDR2 from the germline V gene are ENHRY and SYGVKD. CDR3 protein: CAIKTQGDYGYTF. The CDR3 region has the DNA TGTGCCATCAAGACGCAGGGGGACTATGGCTACACCTTC.